This TCR beta chain was captured by sequencing in a study of blood T cell repertoires in COVID-19. About the research overall: Acute and convalescent COVID-19 specimens originated in the United States, Italy and Spain. Sources were T cells, B-cell-depleted T cells, or PBMCs; the material itself was cDNA or gDNA.

In the original workflow: Estimates of nucleated cell counts were drawn from the amplification of reference gene primers. Repertoires were generated with immunoSEQ multiplex PCR, while TCRdb's copy carries only in-frame clones and drops some. V and J calls and clone size are as listed in that table; D and trimming were resolved from the DNA. The sample contains about 12,000 clones, approximately 77% of which appear only once. In this sample, this clone turned up a few times. Trimming took 4 bases from V and 9 from J; bases not matched to a gene: 12. CDR1 is SGHRS, CDR2 YFSETQ, per germline. The CDR3 consists of 14 residues.

Sequencing used peripheral blood. The chain has TRBV5-1 and TRBJ2-7; TRBD2 matches at 8 bases. The origin of this receptor is a man aged 55-75 years with COVID-19, enrolled during active disease. CDR3 protein: CASSLNPSREGQYF. As DNA, the CDR3 is TGCGCCAGCAGCCTCAACCCCTCTCGGGAGGGGCAGTACTTC.